This T cell receptor (beta chain) originates from a study of PD-L1 blockade in urothelial cancer. Study-wide background: Males with bladder-origin urothelial cancer constituted most of the roughly 29 patients. The number of prior chemotherapy regimens per patient was 0 to 3. Investigators checked blood 3 weeks (second dose) and 6 weeks after treatment start.

PCRs were each spiked with synthetic TCR analog templates. Profiling relied on immunoSEQ multiplex PCR, and the TCRdb table lists in-frame clones only, not all of them. The profile shows 120,000 or so clones, roughly 86% of them singletons. The time point was: peripheral blood 6 weeks after treatment start. This receptor was identified in a man aged 45-65 years with urothelial cancer. The sample here was PBMCs, taken around atezolizumab (anti-PD-L1) treatment.

In DNA, the CDR3 is TGTGCCAGCAGCTTGGATTTAACCAGTGGTGCAGATACGCAGTATTTT. Translating gives CASSLDLTSGADTQYF. The V call is TRBV5-4, the J call TRBJ2-3; D is unresolved. Germline V CDR1 and CDR2: SGHNT, YYREEE (reference sequence). Trimming stripped 0 bases from V and 4 bases from J, with 15 bases between. The length of the CDR3 is 16 residues.